Following are 15 T cell receptor beta chains from one sample sequenced in a study of blood T cell repertoires in COVID-19. TCRdb's copy holds only in-frame clones and misses some; the assay was immunoSEQ multiplex PCR. Of 90,000 to 100,000 clones listed, about 80% are singletons. The sequenced material came from peripheral blood. Receptor source: a man aged 65 to 85 with acute or convalescent COVID-19.

This clone was counted a few times. This chain uses TRBV2 with TRBJ1-1, with D perhaps matching TRBD1 (5 bases). The CDR3 contains 13 residues. Trimming shortened V by 7 bases and J by 2 bases, and 11 bases separated the two germline ends. Germline lookup yields CDR1 SNHLY and CDR2 FYNNEI. The CDR3 loop is CASNRGGNTEAFF. The CDR3 region has the DNA TGTGCCAGCAACCGGGGGGGAAACACTGAAGCTTTCTTT.

V gene TRBV7-9 combines with J gene TRBJ1-1, with D tentatively TRBD1 (6 bases). Trimming removed 5 bases at V and 6 bases at J, with 13 bases between. The V gene's germline CDR1 is SEHNR and CDR2 FQNEAQ (reference sequence). The CDR3 is 13 residues long. DNA for the CDR3: TGTGCCAGCAGCATCAGGGGTTTTGCTGAAGCTTTCTTT. Translating it yields CASSIRGFAEAFF. The variable domain in full, completed from reference TRBV7-9 and TRBJ1-1, reads DTGVSQNPRHKITKRGQNVTFRCDPISEHNRLYWYRQTLGQGPEFLTYFQNEAQLEKSRLLSDRFSAERPKGSFSTLEIQRTEQGDSAMYLCASSIRGFAEAFFGQGTRLTVV.

This rearrangement joins TRBV7-2 to TRBJ2-5; TRBD2 is a possible D gene (5 bases). V was pared by 1 base and J by 4 bases, with 10 bases between. The germline V gene encodes CDR1 SGHTA and CDR2 FQGNSA. The CDR3 extends over 14 amino acids. CDR3 DNA: TGTGCCAGCAGCTTAGGGGTACGGGGAGAGACCCAGTACTTC. It is translated as CASSLGVRGETQYF.

The rearrangement joins TRBV6-5 to TRBJ2-7; D might be TRBD2 (6 bases). In germline, CDR1 is MNHEY, CDR2 SVGAGI. V was clipped by 2 bases and J by 4 bases, with 12 bases between them. The CDR3 consists of 14 residues. The chain's CDR3 is CASSYRDLTYEQYF. CDR3 bases: TGTGCCAGCAGTTACAGGGACTTAACATACGAGCAGTACTTC.

V gene TRBV7-3 combines with J gene TRBJ2-3, with TRBD2 matching over 7 bases. This CDR3 has 17 residues. CDR1 is SGHTA, CDR2 FQGTGA, per germline. The V and J ends lost 5 bases and 4 bases, in that order; junction bases with no gene match: 15. The chain's CDR3 is CASSPVGGEFAADTQYF. DNA of the CDR3: TGTGCCAGCAGCCCGGTGGGGGGGGAGTTTGCTGCAGATACGCAGTATTTT.

The gene calls are TRBV9 and TRBJ1-4, with no clear D. The V end lost 0 bases, the J end lost 3 bases, and 9 bases lay between the germline ends. This CDR3 is 15 amino acids long. Germline loops: CDR1 SGDLS, CDR2 YYNGEE. CDR3 DNA: TGTGCCAGCAGCGTAGGCGGGGTATCTAATGAAAAACTGTTTTTT. Translation: CASSVGGVSNEKLFF.

The chain combines TRBV5-1 with TRBJ2-1; D might be TRBD1 (5 bases). The CDR3 length is 13 residues. Germline CDR1 is SGHRS and CDR2 is YFSETQ. Trimming cost V 0 bases and J 9 bases, with 10 bases left between them. Here the CDR3 reads CASSLAGHTEQFF. The CDR3, as DNA: TGCGCCAGCAGCTTGGCCGGACATACTGAGCAGTTCTTC.

The rearrangement uses TRBV9 and TRBJ2-7, with 9 bases aligning to TRBD1. Germline values: CDR1 SGDLS, CDR2 YYNGEE. This CDR3 region has 15 residues. The V gene end was trimmed by 3 bases and the J gene end by 2 bases; junction bases not matched to a gene: 6. CDR3 sequence: CASSARDRATYEQYF. The CDR3 DNA reads TGTGCCAGCAGCGCCCGGGACAGGGCTACCTACGAGCAGTACTTC.

This chain uses TRBV6-5 with TRBJ2-1; 8 nucleotides line up with TRBD1. Trimming removed 6 bases from V and 1 base from J; junction bases left unmatched: 5. The CDR3 sequence is 15 residues long. The germline gives CDR1 MNHEY, CDR2 SVGAGI. The CDR3 sequence is CASRPHRGSYNEQFF. The CDR3 region has the DNA TGTGCCAGCAGGCCACACAGGGGGTCCTACAATGAGCAGTTCTTC.

This chain connects TRBV7-3 to TRBJ2-5; 8 bases fit TRBD2. The germline gives CDR1 SGHTA, CDR2 FQGTGA. Trimming took 2 bases from V and 5 from J; bases not matched to a gene: 10. The CDR3 runs to 16 residues. The CDR3 loop reads CASSLHPYASGETQYF. CDR3 sequence (DNA): TGTGCCAGCAGCTTACATCCATATGCTAGCGGGGAGACCCAGTACTTC.

CDR3 DNA sequence: TGTGCCAGCTCGAAAGGACAGGGTGAAAGCTATGGCTACACCTTC. It specifies CASSKGQGESYGYTF. The V and J genes are TRBV18 and TRBJ1-2; TRBD1 matches at 8 bases. CDR3 length: 15 residues. Germline V gene lookup returns CDR1 KGHSH and CDR2 LQKENI. After removal of 6 bases from V and 4 bases from J, the junction contained 10 bases not matched to a gene.

This clone was recorded once. The chain joins TRBV28 to TRBJ2-3; 14 nucleotides line up with TRBD2. Losses at the gene ends were 4 bases for V and 5 bases for J; bases not matched to a gene: 5. Looked up from germline, CDR1 is MDHEN and CDR2 is SYDVKM. The CDR3 extends over 16 amino acids. The CDR3 coding sequence is TGTGCCAGCAGTTCGGGACTAGCGGGAGCGGTAGATACGCAGTATTTT. This translates into CASSSGLAGAVDTQYF.

The rearrangement joins TRBV19 to TRBJ2-1; D is perhaps TRBD1 (5 bases). This CDR3 is built from 12 residues. Germline-derived CDR1 and CDR2 are LNHDA and SQIVND (reference sequence). Trimming took off 3 bases at V and 10 bases at J, with 10 bases between the two ends. The CDR3 DNA reads TGTGCCAGTAGTATGCAAACAGGAGAGCAGTTCTTC. It encodes CASSMQTGEQFF.

The V and J genes are TRBV28 and TRBJ2-7; a weak D match, TRBD1 (6 bases). This CDR3 is 16 amino acids long. Germline CDR1 is MDHEN and CDR2 is SYDVKM. Trimming cost V 6 bases and J 3 bases, with 21 bases left between them. The CDR3 region is CASSPSSTGFFYEQYF. The DNA of the CDR3 is TGTGCCAGCAGCCCTTCTTCGACAGGTTTTTTCTACGAGCAGTACTTC.

This clone appeared a single time. The CDR3 region has the DNA TGTGCCAGCAGTTCGGGGGGGCAGGGGCAGCCCCAGCATTTT. Amino acids: CASSSGGQGQPQHF. The J gene is TRBJ1-5, the V gene TRBV6-6; the D gene is possibly TRBD1 (6 bases). The CDR3 spans 14 residues. Deletions cut 4 bases from V and 7 bases from J, with 14 bases between. The V gene's germline CDR1 is MNHNY and CDR2 SVGAGI (reference sequence).